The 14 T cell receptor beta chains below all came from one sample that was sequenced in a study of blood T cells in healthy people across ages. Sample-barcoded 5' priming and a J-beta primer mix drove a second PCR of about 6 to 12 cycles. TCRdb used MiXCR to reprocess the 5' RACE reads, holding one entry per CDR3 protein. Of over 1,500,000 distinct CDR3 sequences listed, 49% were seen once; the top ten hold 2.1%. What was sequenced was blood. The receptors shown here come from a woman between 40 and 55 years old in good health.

CDR3 sequence: CASSVGGLAGANNEQFF. CDR3 nucleotide sequence: TGTGCCAGCAGCGTAGGGGGACTAGCGGGGGCGAACAATGAGCAGTTCTTC. The chain carries TRBV9 and TRBJ2-1; 14 bases are shared with TRBD2. Germline-derived CDR1 and CDR2 are SGDLS and YYNGEE. The CDR3 has 17 residues. V gave up 0 bases and J gave up 5 bases; unmatched junction bases: 4.

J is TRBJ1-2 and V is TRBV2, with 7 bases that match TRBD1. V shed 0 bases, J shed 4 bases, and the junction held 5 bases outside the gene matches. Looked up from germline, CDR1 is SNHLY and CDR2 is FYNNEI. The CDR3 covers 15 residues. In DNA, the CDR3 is TGTGCCAGCAGTGAAGCGCCGGGACAGTTCTATGGCTACACCTTC. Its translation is CASSEAPGQFYGYTF.

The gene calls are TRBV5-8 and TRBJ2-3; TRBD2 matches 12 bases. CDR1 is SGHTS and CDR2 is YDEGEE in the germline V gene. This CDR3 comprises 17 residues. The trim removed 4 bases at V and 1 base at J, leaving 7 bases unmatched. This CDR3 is CASSGRRTSGGTDTQYF. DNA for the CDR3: TGTGCCAGCAGCGGGAGGCGGACTAGCGGGGGCACAGATACGCAGTATTTT.

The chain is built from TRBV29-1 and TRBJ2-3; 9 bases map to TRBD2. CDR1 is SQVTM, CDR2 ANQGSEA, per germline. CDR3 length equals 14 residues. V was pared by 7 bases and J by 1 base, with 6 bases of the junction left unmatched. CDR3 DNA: TGCAGCGGATCCATAGCGGGGGGCACAGATACGCAGTATTTT. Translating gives CSGSIAGGTDTQYF.

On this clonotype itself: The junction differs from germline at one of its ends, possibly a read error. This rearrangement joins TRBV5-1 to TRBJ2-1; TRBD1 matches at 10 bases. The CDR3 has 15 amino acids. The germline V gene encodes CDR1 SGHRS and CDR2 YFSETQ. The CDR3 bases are TGCGCCAGCAGCTGGACGGGACAGGGGTACAAAGAGCAGTTCTTC. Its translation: CASSWTGQGYKEQFF.

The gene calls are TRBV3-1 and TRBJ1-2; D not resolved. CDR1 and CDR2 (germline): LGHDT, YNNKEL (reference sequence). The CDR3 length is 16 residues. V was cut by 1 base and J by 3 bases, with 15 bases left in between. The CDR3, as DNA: TGTGCCAGCAGCCAAGTTCTTTGGGTAGGCGACTATGGCTACACCTTC. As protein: CASSQVLWVGDYGYTF.

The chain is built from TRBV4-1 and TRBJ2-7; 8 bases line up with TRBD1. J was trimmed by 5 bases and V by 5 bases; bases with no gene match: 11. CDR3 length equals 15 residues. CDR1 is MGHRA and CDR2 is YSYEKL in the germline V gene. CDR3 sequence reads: CASSRGTGFLDEQYF. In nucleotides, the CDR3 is TGCGCCAGCAGCAGGGGGACAGGATTTTTGGACGAGCAGTACTTC.

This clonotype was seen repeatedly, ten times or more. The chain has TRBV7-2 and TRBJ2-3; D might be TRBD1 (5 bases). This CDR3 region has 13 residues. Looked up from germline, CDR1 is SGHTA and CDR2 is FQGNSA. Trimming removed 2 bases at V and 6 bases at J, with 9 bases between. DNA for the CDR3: TGTGCCAGCAGCTTATCAGGGTCCGATACGCAGTATTTT. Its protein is CASSLSGSDTQYF.

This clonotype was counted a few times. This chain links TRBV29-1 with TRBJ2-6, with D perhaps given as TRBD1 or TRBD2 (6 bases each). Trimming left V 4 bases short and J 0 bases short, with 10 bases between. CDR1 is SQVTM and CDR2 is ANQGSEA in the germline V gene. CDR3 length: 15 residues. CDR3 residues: CSVVGGASGANVLTF. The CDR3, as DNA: TGCAGCGTTGTGGGGGGCGCCTCTGGGGCCAACGTCCTGACTTTC. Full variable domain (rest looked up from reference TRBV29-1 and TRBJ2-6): SAVISQKPSRDICQRGTSLTIQCQVDSQVTMMFWYRQQPGQSLTLIATANQGSEATYESGFVIDKFPISRPNLTFSTLTVSNMSPEDSSIYLCSVVGGASGANVLTFGAGSRLTVL.

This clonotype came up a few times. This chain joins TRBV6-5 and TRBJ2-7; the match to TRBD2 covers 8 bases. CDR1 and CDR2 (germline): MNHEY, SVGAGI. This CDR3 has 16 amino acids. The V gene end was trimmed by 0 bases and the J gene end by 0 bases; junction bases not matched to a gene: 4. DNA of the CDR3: TGTGCCAGCAGTTACTCGGGTAGCGGGGCCTCCTACGAGCAGTACTTC. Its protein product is CASSYSGSGASYEQYF.

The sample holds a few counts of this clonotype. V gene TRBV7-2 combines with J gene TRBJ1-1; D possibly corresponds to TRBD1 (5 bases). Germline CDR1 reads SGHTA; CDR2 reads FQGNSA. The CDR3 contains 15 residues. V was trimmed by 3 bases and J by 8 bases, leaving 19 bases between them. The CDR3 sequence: CASSFQGGWVTEAFF. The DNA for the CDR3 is TGTGCCAGCAGCTTCCAGGGTGGGTGGGTAACCGAAGCTTTCTTT.

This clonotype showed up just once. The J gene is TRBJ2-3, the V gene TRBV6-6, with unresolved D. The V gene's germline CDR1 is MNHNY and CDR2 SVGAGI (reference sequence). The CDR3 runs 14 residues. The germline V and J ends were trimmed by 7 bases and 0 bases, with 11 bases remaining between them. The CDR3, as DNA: TGTGCCAGCAAACGAGGCCAAAGCACAGATACGCAGTATTTT. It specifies CASKRGQSTDTQYF.

The CDR3, as DNA: TGTGCCAGCAGTGAATCTGCTAGCGGGCCTAGCACAGATACGCAGTATTTT. This encodes CASSESASGPSTDTQYF. The chain employs TRBV25-1 and TRBJ2-3, with 8 bases lining up with TRBD2. Germline values: CDR1 MGHDK, CDR2 SYGVNS. With V trimmed by 1 base and J by 0 bases, 6 bases remained unmatched. CDR3 length equals 17 residues.

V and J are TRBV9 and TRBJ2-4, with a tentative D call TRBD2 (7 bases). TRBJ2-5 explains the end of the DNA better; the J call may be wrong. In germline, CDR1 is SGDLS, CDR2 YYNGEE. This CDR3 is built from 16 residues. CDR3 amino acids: CASSPLAGALSETQYF. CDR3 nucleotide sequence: TGTGCCAGCAGCCCCTTGGCGGGGGCGCTTTCAGAGACCCAGTACTTC.